A single sample is the source of the 19 T cell receptor beta chains below, sequenced in a study of blood T cell repertoires in COVID-19. Some clones are missing from TCRdb's copy, which holds only in-frame ones; the method was immunoSEQ multiplex PCR. The sample includes about 100,000 clones, just over 85% seen only once; the top ten take about 5.3%. The sample was peripheral blood. The receptors were sampled from a human donor in a cohort sampled during active COVID-19.

The gene calls are TRBV5-1 and TRBJ2-2; 8 bases align to TRBD1. The J segment lost 4 bases and the V segment lost 7 bases, leaving 12 bases of the junction unmatched. CDR1 SGHRS and CDR2 YFSETQ come from the germline V gene. The CDR3 totals 16 residues. CDR3 sequence (DNA): TGCGCCAGCCTGAGGTCGGCGACAGGGGCCACCGGGGAGCTGTTTTTT. This translates into CASLRSATGATGELFF.

The chain carries TRBV7-9 and TRBJ1-1; D is undetermined. Trimming took off 5 bases at V and 3 bases at J, with 7 bases between the two ends. The CDR3 consists of 12 residues. Germline CDR1 SEHNR, CDR2 FQNEAQ (reference sequence). CDR3 nucleotide sequence: TGTGCCAGCAGCGAGAGGGACACTGAAGCTTTCTTT. This encodes CASSERDTEAFF.

The chain joins TRBV4-1 to TRBJ1-4, with TRBD1 as a possible D gene (5 bases). This CDR3 comprises 12 residues. Germline values: CDR1 MGHRA, CDR2 YSYEKL. Trimming pared 6 bases from V and 6 bases from J, leaving 8 bases between. CDR3 amino acids: CASSPGDEKLFF. The CDR3 DNA sequence: TGCGCCAGCAGTCCGGGGGATGAAAAACTGTTTTTT.

Here the CDR3 DNA reads TGCAGCGTTGGGACTCAAACCTACAATGAGCAGTTCTTC. Protein: CSVGTQTYNEQFF. The chain joins TRBV29-1 to TRBJ2-1, with D possibly being TRBD2 (5 bases). The CDR3 length is 13 residues. The germline V and J ends were trimmed by 4 bases and 2 bases, with 9 bases remaining between them. The germline V gene encodes CDR1 SQVTM and CDR2 ANQGSEA.

V is TRBV24-1 and J is TRBJ2-2, with 8 positions matching TRBD2. The CDR3 is made up of 17 amino acids. Germline values: CDR1 KGHDR, CDR2 SFDVKD. Losses at the gene ends were 4 bases for V and 6 bases for J; bases not matched to a gene: 12. CDR3 sequence (DNA): TGTGCCACCAGTGAAAATTATCAAGCGGGAGACCCCGGGGAGCTGTTTTTT. Its translation is CATSENYQAGDPGELFF.

V and J are TRBV29-1 and TRBJ1-1, with a weak D call TRBD1 (6 bases). The CDR3 spans 13 residues. CDR1 and CDR2 from the germline V gene are SQVTM and ANQGSEA. The V and J ends lost 7 bases and 2 bases respectively, with 14 bases between them. The CDR3 DNA reads TGCAGCGGCCAACAGGGATTCAACACTGAAGCTTTCTTT. Translated, it gives CSGQQGFNTEAFF.

The chain links TRBV9 to TRBJ1-2; D unresolved. Germline loops: CDR1 SGDLS, CDR2 YYNGEE. Trimming left V 4 bases short and J 5 bases short, with 12 bases between. The CDR3 loop spans 13 amino acids. CDR3 sequence reads: CASSQEGSYGYTF. The CDR3 DNA reads TGTGCCAGCAGCCAAGAGGGAAGTTATGGCTACACCTTC.

The chain employs TRBV1 and TRBJ1-3; the D call of TRBD1 is as the table states it, not checked on the DNA. TRBV1 constitutes a pseudogene. This CDR3 contains 15 residues. The CDR3 region is CTSSGEQGAGNTIYF. CDR3 nucleotides: TGCACCAGCAGCGGGGAACAGGGCGCTGGAAACACCATATATTTT.

This sequence joins TRBV12-3 or TRBV12-4 and TRBJ2-5, with a possible D match to TRBD2 (5 bases). Trimming left V 3 bases short and J 4 bases short, with 9 bases between. CDR3 size: 13 residues. The CDR3 spells CASSFPGGETQYF. DNA for the CDR3: TGTGCCAGCAGTTTCCCCGGAGGAGAGACCCAGTACTTC.

V gene TRBV5-6 combines with J gene TRBJ1-1; 8 bases map to TRBD1. Trimming at V came to 4 bases and at J to 5 bases, leaving 10 bases not matched to a gene. The CDR3 totals 15 residues. Germline loops: CDR1 SGHDT, CDR2 YYEEEE. The DNA of the CDR3 is TGTGCCAGCAGCCTACGACAGGGGCTAAGGACTGAAGCTTTCTTT. Protein product: CASSLRQGLRTEAFF.

This clone was counted only a few times. The chain has TRBV10-3 and TRBJ2-7; 7 bases align to TRBD2. CDR1 is ENHRY, CDR2 SYGVKD, per germline. The CDR3 extends over 12 amino acids. With 4 bases clipped from V and 4 bases from J, the junction kept 1 base outside the gene matches. The CDR3 coding sequence is TGTGCCATCAGTGGGGAGGGTTACGAGCAGTACTTC. Translation: CAISGEGYEQYF.

DNA for the CDR3: TGTGCCAGCAGTGAGGAAGGGGGTAGGGGGTTAGGCACTGAAGCTTTCTTT. Translated, it gives CASSEEGGRGLGTEAFF. The chain is built from TRBV6-4 and TRBJ1-1, with D perhaps matching TRBD1 (6 bases). V was clipped by 3 bases and J by 4 bases, with 21 bases between them. From germline, CDR1 is MRHNA and CDR2 SNTAGT. The CDR3 covers 17 residues.

The rearrangement links TRBV28 to TRBJ1-3; 7 nucleotides align to TRBD1. Per germline, CDR1 MDHEN and CDR2 SYDVKM. The CDR3 contains 15 residues. The ends lost 1 base at V and 4 bases at J; junction bases unmatched: 4. Written as DNA, the CDR3 is TGTGCCAGCAGTTTATTGACAGGGCGGGGAAACACCATATATTTT. Protein product: CASSLLTGRGNTIYF.

The rearrangement joins TRBV10-3 to TRBJ2-3; TRBD2 agrees at 7 bases. CDR3 size: 20 residues. The J segment lost 0 bases and the V segment lost 3 bases, leaving 18 bases of the junction unmatched. The germline CDR1 and CDR2 sequences are ENHRY and SYGVKD. This chain's CDR3 is CAISEPRRASGPRSTDTQYF. Here the CDR3 DNA reads TGTGCCATCAGTGAACCGCGGCGGGCTAGCGGACCGCGTAGCACAGATACGCAGTATTTT.

This clone occurred once. The chain combines TRBV19 with TRBJ1-5, with 8 nucleotides matching TRBD1. Germline CDR1 and CDR2: LNHDA and SQIVND (reference sequence). The V segment lost 3 bases and the J segment 7 bases; nucleotides outside the gene matches: 5. This CDR3 has 14 residues. In DNA form, the CDR3 reads TGTGCCAGTAGTATCCAGACAGGGGAACAGCCCCAGCATTTT. Translation: CASSIQTGEQPQHF.

V and J are TRBV29-1 and TRBJ2-3; TRBD1 agrees at 10 bases. This CDR3 spans 15 amino acids. Germline CDR1 and CDR2: SQVTM and ANQGSEA. V lost 6 bases and J lost 4; bases outside the gene matches: 10. CDR3 sequence reads: CSVRPGQGEADTQYF. CDR3 nucleotide sequence: TGCAGCGTCCGCCCAGGACAGGGGGAGGCAGATACGCAGTATTTT.

The sample holds one count of this clone. The chain has TRBV7-2 and TRBJ2-7; 8 bases map to TRBD2. V gave up 0 bases and J gave up 4 bases; unmatched junction bases: 5. CDR1 is SGHTA, CDR2 FQGNSA, per germline. The CDR3 is made up of 15 amino acids. The CDR3 DNA reads as TGTGCCAGCAGCTTAGCAGCGGGGGATAGATACGAGCAGTACTTC. Translation gives CASSLAAGDRYEQYF.

This chain joins TRBV11-3 and TRBJ1-4; no clear D. The CDR3 sequence is 13 residues long. Per germline, CDR1 SGHNT and CDR2 YENEEA. V was clipped by 5 bases and J by 7 bases, with 11 bases between them. CDR3 coding DNA: TGTGCCAGCAGCCGTGCGTCTGGTGAAAAACTGTTTTTT. It is translated as CASSRASGEKLFF.

This rearrangement joins TRBV5-6 to TRBJ2-2; D remains unclear. The CDR3 contains 14 residues. CDR1 and CDR2 (germline): SGHDT, YYEEEE. With 3 bases removed from V and 6 bases from J, the gap between germline ends came to 12 bases. The CDR3 DNA follows: TGTGCCAGCAGCTCATTTAGAGTCGCCGGGGAGCTGTTTTTT. Encoded protein: CASSSFRVAGELFF.